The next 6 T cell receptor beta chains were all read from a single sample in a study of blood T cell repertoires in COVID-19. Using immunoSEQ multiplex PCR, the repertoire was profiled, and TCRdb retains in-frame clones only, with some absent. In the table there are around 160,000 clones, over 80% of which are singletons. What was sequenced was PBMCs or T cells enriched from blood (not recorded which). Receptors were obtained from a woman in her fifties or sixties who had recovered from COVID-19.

The CDR3 DNA is TGTGCCAGCAGTAGACCAGGGGGCTCCAATTCACCCCTCCACTTT. Amino acid sequence: CASSRPGGSNSPLHF. V is TRBV5-4 and J is TRBJ1-6, with TRBD1 identical over 8 bases. The CDR3 is 15 residues long. J lost 7 bases, V lost 5 bases, and 8 bases had no gene match. Germline assignment: CDR1 SGHNT and CDR2 YYREEE (reference sequence).

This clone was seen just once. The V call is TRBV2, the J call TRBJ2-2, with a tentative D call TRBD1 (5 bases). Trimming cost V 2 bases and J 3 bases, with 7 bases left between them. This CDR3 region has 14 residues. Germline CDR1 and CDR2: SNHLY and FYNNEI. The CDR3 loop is CASSEQGYTGELFF. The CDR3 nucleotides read TGTGCCAGCAGTGAACAGGGCTACACCGGGGAGCTGTTTTTT.

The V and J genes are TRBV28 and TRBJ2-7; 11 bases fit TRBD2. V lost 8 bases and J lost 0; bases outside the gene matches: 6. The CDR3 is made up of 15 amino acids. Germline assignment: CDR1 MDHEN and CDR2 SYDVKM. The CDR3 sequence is CASWTSGSSSYEQYF. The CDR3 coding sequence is TGTGCCAGCTGGACTAGCGGGTCTAGCTCCTACGAGCAGTACTTC.

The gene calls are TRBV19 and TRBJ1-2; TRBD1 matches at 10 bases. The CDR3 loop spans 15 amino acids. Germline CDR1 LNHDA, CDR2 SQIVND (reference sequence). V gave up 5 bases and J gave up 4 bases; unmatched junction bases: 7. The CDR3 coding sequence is TGTGCCAGTAGTTTAGCGACAGGGGGCAGCTATGGCTACACCTTC. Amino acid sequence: CASSLATGGSYGYTF.

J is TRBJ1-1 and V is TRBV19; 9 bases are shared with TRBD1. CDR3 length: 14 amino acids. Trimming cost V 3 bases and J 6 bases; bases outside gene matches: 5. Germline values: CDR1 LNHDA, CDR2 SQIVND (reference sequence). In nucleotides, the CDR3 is TGTGCCAGTAGTATCTACAGGGGGCAGGCTGAAGCTTTCTTT. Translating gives CASSIYRGQAEAFF. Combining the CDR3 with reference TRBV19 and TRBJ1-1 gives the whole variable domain DGGITQSPKYLFRKEGQNVTLSCEQNLNHDAMYWYRQDPGQGLRLIYYSQIVNDFQKGDIAEGYSVSREKKESFPLTVTSAQKNPTAFYLCASSIYRGQAEAFFGQGTRLTVV.

DNA for the CDR3: TGTGCCACCAGTGACCCCGGACAGGGGTATCAGCCCCAGCATTTT. It codes for CATSDPGQGYQPQHF. The chain combines TRBV24-1 with TRBJ1-5, with TRBD1 identical over 9 bases. The CDR3 length is 15 residues. V shed 4 bases, J shed 5 bases, and the junction held 5 bases outside the gene matches. Per the germline V gene, CDR1 is KGHDR and CDR2 is SFDVKD.